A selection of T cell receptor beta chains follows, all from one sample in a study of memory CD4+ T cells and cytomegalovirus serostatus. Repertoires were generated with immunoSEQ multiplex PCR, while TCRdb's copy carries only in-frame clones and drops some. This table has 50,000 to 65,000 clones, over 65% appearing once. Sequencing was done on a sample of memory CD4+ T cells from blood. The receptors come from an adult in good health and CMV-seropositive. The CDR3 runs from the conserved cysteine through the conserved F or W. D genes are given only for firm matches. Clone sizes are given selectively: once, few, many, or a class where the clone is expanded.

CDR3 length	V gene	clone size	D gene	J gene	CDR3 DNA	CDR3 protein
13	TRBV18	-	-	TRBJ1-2	TGTGCCAGCTCACCACCGGGTCAGGAAGGCTACACCTTC	CASSPPGQEGYTF
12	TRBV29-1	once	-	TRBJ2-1	TGCAGCGTTGCGGAGGGCCCCAATGAGCAGTTCTTC	CSVAEGPNEQFF
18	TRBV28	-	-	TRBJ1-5	TGTGCCAGCAGTTTAAGTCGGGGGCTGGGAAGTAACGATCAGCCCCAGCATTTT	CASSLSRGLGSNDQPQHF
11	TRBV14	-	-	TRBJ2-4	TGTGCCAGCAGCCAATCTTACATTCAGTACTTC	CASSQSYIQYF
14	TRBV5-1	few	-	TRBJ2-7	TGCGCCAGCAGCTACGGGAGCTCACTGAACGAGCAGTACTTC	CASSYGSSLNEQYF
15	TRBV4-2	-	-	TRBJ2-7	TGTGCCAGCAGCCAAGAGGCGTCGTACGCCTACGAGCAGTACTTC	CASSQEASYAYEQYF
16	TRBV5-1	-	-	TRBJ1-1	TGCGCCAGCAGCCCGAAGCTAGGCACGGAACAGACTGAAGCTTTCTTT	CASSPKLGTEQTEAFF
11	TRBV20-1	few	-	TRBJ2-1	TGCAGTGCTAGTTCTGACAATGAGCAGTTCTTC	CSASSDNEQFF
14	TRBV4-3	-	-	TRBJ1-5	TGCGCCAGCAGCCAAGACAGGTTCAATCAGCCCCAGCATTTT	CASSQDRFNQPQHF
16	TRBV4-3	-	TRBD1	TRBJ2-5	TGCGCCAGCAGCCAAGATCAGTGGACAGGGCAAGAGACCCAGTACTTC	CASSQDQWTGQETQYF
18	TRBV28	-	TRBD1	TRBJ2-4	TGTGCCAGCAGCTCATTCCGGGGACAGATGGTAGCCAAAAACATTCAGTACTTC	CASSSFRGQMVAKNIQYF
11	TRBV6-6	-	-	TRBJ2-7	TGTGCCAGCCGCGGTAATTACGAGCAGTACTTC	CASRGNYEQYF
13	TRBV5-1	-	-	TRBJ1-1	TGCGCCAGCAGCTTGGTGGCCGATCGGGAAGCTTTCTTT	CASSLVADREAFF
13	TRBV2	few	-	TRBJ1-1	TGTGCCAGCAGGTGGAGGGGGAACACTGAAGCTTTCTTT	CASRWRGNTEAFF
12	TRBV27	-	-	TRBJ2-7	TGTGCCAGCAGGTCCTCGAGCTACGAGCAGTACTTC	CASRSSSYEQYF
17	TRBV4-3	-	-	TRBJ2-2	TGCGCCAGCAGCCAAGAGGAGGGTCTAGGTGGAACCGGGGAGCTGTTTTTT	CASSQEEGLGGTGELFF
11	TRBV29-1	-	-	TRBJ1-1	TGCAGCGTAGATTCCGGGACAGAAGCTTTCTTT	CSVDSGTEAFF
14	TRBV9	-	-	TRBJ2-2	TGTGCCAGCTCTTTCGACTCCTTCACCGGGGAGCTGTTTTTT	CASSFDSFTGELFF
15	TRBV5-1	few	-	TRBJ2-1	TGCGCCAGCAGCTTGGCCGAGACTAGGAGCATTGAGCAGTTCTTC	CASSLAETRSIEQFF
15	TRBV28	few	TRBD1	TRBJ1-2	TGTGCCAGCAGTTTATCCGACGGACAGGATTATGGCTACACCTTC	CASSLSDGQDYGYTF
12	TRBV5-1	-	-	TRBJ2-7	TGCGCCAGCAGCCCGGGACTCAACCCCCAGTACTTC	CASSPGLNPQYF
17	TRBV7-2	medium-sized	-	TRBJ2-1	TGTGCCAGCAGCTTAGAGGTAGGCTATAGCTCCTACAATGAGCAGTTCTTC	CASSLEVGYSSYNEQFF
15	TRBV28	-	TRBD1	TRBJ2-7	TGTGCCAGCAGTACGCCGGGACAGAATAGCTACGAGCAGTACTTC	CASSTPGQNSYEQYF
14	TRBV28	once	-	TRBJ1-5	TGTGCCAGCTTTGCGGTTTATAGCAATCAGCCCCAGCATTTT	CASFAVYSNQPQHF
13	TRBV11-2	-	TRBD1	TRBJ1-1	TGTGCCAGCAGCTTAGATATCAGGGGGCGAGCTTTCTTT	CASSLDIRGRAFF
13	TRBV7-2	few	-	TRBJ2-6	TGTGCCAGCAAATTTTCTGGGGCCAACGTCCTGACTTTC	CASKFSGANVLTF
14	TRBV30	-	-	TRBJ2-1	TGTGCCTGGGCCGGGGACGGCCTATACAATGAGCAGTTCTTC	CAWAGDGLYNEQFF
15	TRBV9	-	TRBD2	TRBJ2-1	TGTGCCAGCAGCGCCGATAAGCGGGAGCGCAATGAGCAGTTCTTC	CASSADKRERNEQFF